This section outlines one TCR beta chain sequence together with its context. Its antigen remains unknown. The CDR3 spans 12 residues. From germline, CDR1 is MNHGY and CDR2 SAAAGT. Trimming pared 7 bases from V and 4 bases from J, leaving 8 bases between. The data were obtained in a study of shared clonotypes between healthy human individuals. Naive CD8 populations comprised CD45RO-negative cells positively selected for CCR7, excluding terminally differentiated effector memory CD45RA+ cells. Assay: immunoSEQ multiplex PCR; the TCRdb copy retains only in-frame clones and omits some. This table has over 2 million clones, about 95% appearing once. Study-wide points: Sorted-subset sequencing was shown by rarefaction to be incomplete despite large depth.

Sequencing used naive CD8+ T cells sorted from blood. This receptor was identified in a man aged 18 to 30 in good health. The chain employs TRBV6-8 and TRBJ1-5, with D unresolved. The DNA for the CDR3 is TGTGCCAGCATCTTCTTTAATCAGCCCCAGCATTTT. Translation: CASIFFNQPQHF.